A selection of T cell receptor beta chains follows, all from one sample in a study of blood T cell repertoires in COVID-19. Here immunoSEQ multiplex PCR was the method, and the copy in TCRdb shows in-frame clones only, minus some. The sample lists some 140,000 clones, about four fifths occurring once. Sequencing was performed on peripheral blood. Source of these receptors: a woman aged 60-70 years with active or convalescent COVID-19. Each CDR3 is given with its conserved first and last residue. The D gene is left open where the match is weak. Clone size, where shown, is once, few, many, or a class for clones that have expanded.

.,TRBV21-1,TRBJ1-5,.,CASRTGPPNQPQHF,TGTGCCAGCAGGACAGGACCTCCCAATCAGCCCCAGCATTTT
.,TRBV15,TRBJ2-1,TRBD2,CATSRVGLAPSSYNEQFF,TGTGCCACCAGCAGAGTGGGACTAGCGCCGAGCTCCTACAATGAGCAGTTCTTC
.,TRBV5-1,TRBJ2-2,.,CASSVTADPIQWELFF,TGCGCCAGCAGTGTGACAGCCGATCCAATCCAGTGGGAGCTGTTTTTT
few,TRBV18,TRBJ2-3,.,CASSPEDTQYF,TGTGCCAGCTCACCAGAGGATACGCAGTATTTT
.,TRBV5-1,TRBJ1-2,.,CASSLTGGPSNYGYTF,TGCGCCAGCAGCTTGACCGGAGGCCCATCTAACTATGGCTACACCTTC
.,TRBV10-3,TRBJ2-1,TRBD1,CATAGTGGYNEQFF,TGTGCCACAGCCGGGACAGGGGGGTACAATGAGCAGTTCTTC
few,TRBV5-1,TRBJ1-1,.,CASSFLTQGNTEAFF,TGCGCCAGCAGCTTTCTAACGCAGGGGAACACTGAAGCTTTCTTT
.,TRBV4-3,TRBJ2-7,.,CASSQVLGGSYEQYF,TGCGCCAGCAGCCAAGTATTGGGGGGCTCCTACGAGCAGTACTTC
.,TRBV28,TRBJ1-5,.,CASSLYDLPGNNQPQHF,TGTGCCAGCAGTTTATACGACCTGCCAGGGAACAATCAGCCCCAGCATTTT
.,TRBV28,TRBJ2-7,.,CASSFGLAYEQYF,TGTGCCAGCAGTTTCGGACTCGCCTACGAGCAGTACTTC
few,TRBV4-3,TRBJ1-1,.,CASSPVHMNTEAFF,TGCGCCAGCAGCCCGGTCCATATGAACACTGAAGCTTTCTTT
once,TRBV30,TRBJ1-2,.,CAWAGQNYGYTF,TGTGCCTGGGCAGGACAAAACTATGGCTACACCTTC
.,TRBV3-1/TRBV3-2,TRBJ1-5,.,CASSQVPFEPQHF,TGTGCCAGCAGCCAAGTCCCCTTCGAGCCCCAGCATTTT
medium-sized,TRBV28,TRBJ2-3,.,CASSSLGRLSTDTQYF,TGTGCCAGCAGTAGTCTCGGCAGGCTGAGCACAGATACGCAGTATTTT
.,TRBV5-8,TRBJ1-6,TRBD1,CASSLFGPDRGAIPLHF,TGTGCCAGCAGCTTGTTTGGCCCGGACAGGGGGGCCATTCCCCTCCACTTT
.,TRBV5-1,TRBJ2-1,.,CASSSGHQRDEQFF,TGCGCCAGCAGCTCGGGACACCAACGTGATGAGCAGTTCTTC
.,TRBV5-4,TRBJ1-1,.,CASSRNRDTEAFF,TGTGCCAGCAGCAGGAACAGGGACACTGAAGCTTTCTTT
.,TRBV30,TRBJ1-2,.,CAWSLGGYGYTF,TGTGCCTGGAGTTTGGGGGGCTATGGCTACACCTTC
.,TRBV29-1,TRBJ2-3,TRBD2,CSVPGLAGWSDTQYF,TGCAGCGTTCCGGGACTAGCGGGGTGGTCAGATACGCAGTATTTT
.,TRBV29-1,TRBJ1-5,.,CSVALSNQPQHF,TGCAGCGTTGCTCTTAGCAATCAGCCCCAGCATTTT
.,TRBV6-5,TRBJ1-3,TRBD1,CASSPDRDRGNTIYF,TGTGCCAGCAGTCCAGACAGGGATCGCGGAAACACCATATATTTT
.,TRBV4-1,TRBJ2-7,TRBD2,CASSQDWTVVGLAGGQQYF,TGCGCCAGCAGCCAAGACTGGACAGTGGTGGGACTAGCGGGAGGCCAGCAGTACTTC
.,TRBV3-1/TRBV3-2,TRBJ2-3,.,CASSSNTDTQYF,TGTGCCAGCAGCAGCAACACAGATACGCAGTATTTT
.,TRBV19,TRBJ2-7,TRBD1,CASSRKDRGSYEQYF,TGTGCCAGTAGCCGAAAGGACAGGGGATCCTACGAGCAGTACTTC
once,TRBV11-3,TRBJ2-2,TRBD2,CASSFGTSGPNTGELFF,TGTGCCAGCAGTTTCGGGACTAGCGGACCGAACACCGGGGAGCTGTTTTTT
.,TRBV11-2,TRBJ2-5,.,CASSEGLASETQYF,TGTGCCAGCAGCGAAGGGCTAGCGTCGGAGACCCAGTACTTC
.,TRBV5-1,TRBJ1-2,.,CASSLGPGGPALWGYTF,TGCGCCAGCAGCCTGGGACCCGGGGGACCAGCGCTATGGGGCTACACCTTC
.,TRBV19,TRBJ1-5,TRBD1,CASSIRDSYQPQHF,TGTGCCAGTAGTATCAGGGACAGCTATCAGCCCCAGCATTTT
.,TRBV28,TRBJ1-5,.,CASSLSRRNQPQHF,TGTGCCAGCAGTTTATCCAGGAGGAATCAGCCCCAGCATTTT
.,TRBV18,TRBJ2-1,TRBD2,CASSSSGADNEQFF,TGTGCCAGCTCTTCTAGCGGTGCCGACAATGAGCAGTTCTTC
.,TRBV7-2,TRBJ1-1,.,CASSSTQGRKAFF,TGTGCCAGCAGTTCGACTCAGGGAAGGAAAGCTTTCTTT
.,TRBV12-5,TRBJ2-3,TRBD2,CASGTGSGGLTDTQYF,TGTGCTAGTGGAACGGGTAGCGGGGGGCTCACAGATACGCAGTATTTT
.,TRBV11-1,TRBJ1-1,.,CASSPGTGVDTEAFF,TGTGCCAGCAGCCCCGGGACGGGAGTGGACACTGAAGCTTTCTTT
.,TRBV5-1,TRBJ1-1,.,CASSPDGANTEAFF,TGCGCCAGCAGCCCAGACGGAGCGAACACTGAAGCTTTCTTT
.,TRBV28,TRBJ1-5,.,CASSPPSRNQPQHF,TGTGCCAGCAGTCCCCCGAGTCGCAATCAGCCCCAGCATTTT
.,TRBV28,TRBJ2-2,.,CASYYSSNTGELFF,TGTGCCAGCTATTACTCTTCGAACACCGGGGAGCTGTTTTTT
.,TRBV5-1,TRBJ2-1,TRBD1,CASSLIGTGYNEQFF,TGCGCCAGCAGCTTGATCGGGACAGGATACAATGAGCAGTTCTTC
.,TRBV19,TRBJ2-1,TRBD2,CASSVGTSIYNEQFF,TGTGCCAGTAGTGTCGGGACTAGTATCTACAATGAGCAGTTCTTC
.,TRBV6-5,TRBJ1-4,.,CASRGAGGNEKLFF,TGTGCCAGCAGGGGGGCAGGTGGTAATGAAAAACTGTTTTTT
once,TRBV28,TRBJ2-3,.,CASSSLTGLSDTQYF,TGTGCCAGCAGTTCCCTCACAGGGCTTTCAGATACGCAGTATTTT
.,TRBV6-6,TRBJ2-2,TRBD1,CATGGPGGPTGELFF,TGTGCCACCGGGGGTCCAGGGGGCCCCACCGGGGAGCTGTTTTTT
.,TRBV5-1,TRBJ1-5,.,CASSLDGYQPQHF,TGCGCCAGCAGCTTGGACGGGTATCAGCCCCAGCATTTT
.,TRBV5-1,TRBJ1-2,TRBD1,CASSLGDSRSSYGYTF,TGCGCCAGCAGCTTGGGGGACAGCCGTTCTTCCTATGGCTACACCTTC
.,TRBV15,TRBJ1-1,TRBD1,CATSRGFGTGGTEAFF,TGTGCCACCAGCAGAGGTTTCGGGACAGGGGGCACTGAAGCTTTCTTT
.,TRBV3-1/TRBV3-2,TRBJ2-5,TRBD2,CASSLLSGDPMETQYF,TGTGCCAGCAGCTTACTTAGCGGGGACCCGATGGAGACCCAGTACTTC
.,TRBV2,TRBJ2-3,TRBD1,CASRRDSQSTQYF,TGTGCCAGCAGAAGGGACAGCCAAAGTACGCAGTATTTT
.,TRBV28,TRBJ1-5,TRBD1,CASSFSGTVYSNQPQHF,TGTGCCAGCAGCTTCTCCGGGACAGTTTATAGCAATCAGCCCCAGCATTTT
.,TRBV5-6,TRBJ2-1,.,CASSLGGFYYNEQFF,TGTGCCAGCAGCTTGGGCGGTTTCTACTACAATGAGCAGTTCTTC
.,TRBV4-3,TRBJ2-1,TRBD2,CASSLARLAGYRSYNEQFF,TGCGCCAGCAGCCTTGCGAGACTAGCGGGATATAGGTCCTACAATGAGCAGTTCTTC
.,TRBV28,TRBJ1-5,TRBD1,CASLGPGQLLLWDSGQPQHF,TGTGCCAGCCTCGGCCCGGGACAGTTGCTTCTTTGGGACTCCGGTCAGCCCCAGCATTTT
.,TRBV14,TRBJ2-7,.,CASSQESREQYF,TGTGCCAGCAGCCAAGAGTCGCGCGAGCAGTACTTC